This entry lists 30 T cell receptor beta chains sequenced from one sample in a study of blood T cell repertoires in COVID-19. Assay used: immunoSEQ multiplex PCR; TCRdb lists only in-frame clones, some missing. Seen here are approximately 90,000 clones, 84% observed once, and the top ten hold approximately 25%. The sample consisted of peripheral blood. The receptors originated from a man aged 60 to 69 with acute or convalescent COVID-19.

The CDR3: CASSAKIQGWNGELFF. The CDR3 region has the DNA TGTGCCAGCAGTGCTAAAATACAGGGGTGGAACGGGGAGCTGTTTTTT. The chain is built from TRBV25-1 and TRBJ2-2, with 7 bases aligning to TRBD1. CDR1 is MGHDK, CDR2 SYGVNS, per germline. J lost 7 bases, V lost 4 bases, and 12 bases had no gene match. There are 16 residues in the CDR3.

This chain joins TRBV19 and TRBJ2-1; 9 bases line up with TRBD1. Looked up from germline, CDR1 is LNHDA and CDR2 is SQIVND (reference sequence). V was pared by 9 bases and J by 6 bases, with 9 bases of the junction left unmatched. This CDR3 region has 14 residues. DNA for the CDR3: TGTGCCAGCCAACCGGGACAGGGTCTCAATGAGCAGTTCTTC. This gives the protein CASQPGQGLNEQFF.

In its sample, this clone was seen a few times. The CDR3 DNA sequence: TGTGCCAGTAGTCACAGGCAGGGACTCTCTGGAAACACCATATATTTT. Its protein product is CASSHRQGLSGNTIYF. The V and J genes are TRBV19 and TRBJ1-3; TRBD1 is a possible D gene (5 bases). Germline V CDR1 and CDR2: LNHDA, SQIVND (reference sequence). Trimming removed 5 bases from V and 0 bases from J, with 14 bases in between. The CDR3 is 16 amino acids.

The chain employs TRBV18 and TRBJ2-3, with 9 nucleotides matching TRBD2. This CDR3 is built from 15 residues. Germline CDR1 and CDR2: KGHSH and LQKENI. After removal of 3 bases from V and 5 bases from J, the junction contained 6 bases not matched to a gene. The CDR3 reads CASSPLAGVGDTQYF. CDR3 DNA: TGTGCCAGCTCACCGTTAGCGGGGGTTGGAGATACGCAGTATTTT.

V usage is TRBV7-6 and J usage is TRBJ2-1, with TRBD2 identical over 7 bases. The CDR3 contains 14 residues. Trimming removed 0 bases from V and 8 bases from J; junction bases left unmatched: 4. Germline CDR1 reads SGHVS; CDR2 reads FNYEAQ. The CDR3 coding sequence is TGTGCCAGCAGCTTAGCTCCTGGGAGGGATGAGCAGTTCTTC. Translating it yields CASSLAPGRDEQFF.

This chain joins TRBV7-2 and TRBJ2-1; no reliable D call. The CDR3 is 15 residues long. Germline V CDR1 and CDR2: SGHTA, FQGNSA. The V end lost 5 bases, the J end lost 2 bases, and 13 bases lay between the germline ends. CDR3 protein: CASSHSSAPYNEQFF. The CDR3 DNA is TGTGCCAGCAGCCACTCCTCCGCCCCCTACAATGAGCAGTTCTTC. The whole variable domain, remainder taken from reference TRBV7-2 and TRBJ2-1, is GAGVSQSPSNKVTEKGKDVELRCDPISGHTALYWYRQSLGQGLEFLIYFQGNSAPDKSGLPSDRFSAERTGGSVSTLTIQRTQQEDSAVYLCASSHSSAPYNEQFFGPGTRLTVL.

The V gene is TRBV7-2, the J gene TRBJ1-6; 7 bases agree with TRBD1. Losses at the gene ends were 5 bases for V and 4 bases for J; bases not matched to a gene: 5. The CDR3 contains 15 residues. From germline, CDR1 is SGHTA and CDR2 FQGNSA. CDR3 sequence reads: CASSRKTGYNSPLHF. The CDR3 bases are TGTGCCAGCAGCAGAAAGACAGGGTATAATTCACCCCTCCACTTT.

This clone was observed a handful of times. V gene TRBV4-1 combines with J gene TRBJ2-3, with 10 bases fitting TRBD2. This CDR3 spans 16 amino acids. V dropped 2 bases and J dropped 4; count of bases not matched to a gene: 6. CDR1 and CDR2 from the germline V gene are MGHRA and YSYEKL. CDR3 residues: CASSQPAGGDADTQYF. DNA for the CDR3: TGCGCCAGCAGCCAACCAGCGGGGGGGGATGCAGATACGCAGTATTTT.

CDR3 nucleotide sequence: TGTGCCAGCAGTTTAGGGGGGAGAGGCTATGGCTACACCTTC. Its translation is CASSLGGRGYGYTF. The chain uses TRBV28 and TRBJ1-2; D perhaps matches TRBD1 (5 bases). Looked up from germline, CDR1 is MDHEN and CDR2 is SYDVKM. The CDR3 sequence is 14 residues long. V was pared by 2 bases and J by 4 bases, with 11 bases between.

The chain employs TRBV6-6 and TRBJ2-3, with 9 bases that match TRBD1. The CDR3 has 14 amino acids. Germline assignment: CDR1 MNHNY and CDR2 SVGAGI (reference sequence). With V trimmed by 4 bases and J by 4 bases, 3 bases remained unmatched. In DNA form, the CDR3 reads TGTGCCAGCAGTTGGGACAGGGTAGCAGATACGCAGTATTTT. This translates into CASSWDRVADTQYF.

V usage is TRBV6-6 and J usage is TRBJ2-3; tentatively, D is TRBD1 (5 bases). CDR3 length: 13 amino acids. Trimming took off 6 bases at V and 3 bases at J, with 10 bases between the two ends. The germline gives CDR1 MNHNY, CDR2 SVGAGI (reference sequence). In DNA, the CDR3 is TGTGCCAGCAGGAACTCAGGGACAGATACGCAGTATTTT. Amino acid sequence: CASRNSGTDTQYF.

This chain links TRBV7-3 with TRBJ2-3, with D maybe TRBD2 (6 bases). Trimming removed 4 bases at V and 10 bases at J, with 12 bases between. This CDR3 has 12 residues. The germline CDR1 and CDR2 sequences are SGHTA and FQGTGA. The DNA of the CDR3 is TGTGCCAGCAGCTCAGCCGGGACTCCGCAGTATTTT. Amino acid sequence: CASSSAGTPQYF.

The rearrangement joins TRBV28 to TRBJ2-5; 12 nucleotides match TRBD1. This CDR3 is built from 16 residues. CDR1 and CDR2 (germline): MDHEN, SYDVKM. The trim removed 6 bases at V and 5 bases at J, leaving 10 bases unmatched. The CDR3 nucleotides are TGTGCCAGCAGCCGACGGGGACAGGGGGCGCGGGAGACCCAGTACTTC. Translating it yields CASSRRGQGARETQYF.

The V and J genes are TRBV6-5 and TRBJ1-6, with TRBD1 identical over 7 bases. Germline lookup yields CDR1 MNHEY and CDR2 SVGAGI. After removal of 6 bases from V and 7 bases from J, the junction contained 9 bases not matched to a gene. The CDR3 totals 15 residues. The chain's CDR3 is CASRTSGRGNSPLHF. The CDR3 DNA sequence: TGTGCCAGCAGGACCTCCGGCAGGGGGAATTCACCCCTCCACTTT.

The CDR3 spells CASTIRGLAVSTDTQYF. CDR3 nucleotides: TGTGCCAGCACCATCCGGGGCTTAGCGGTTAGCACAGATACGCAGTATTTT. J is TRBJ2-3 and V is TRBV7-8; D is perhaps TRBD2 (6 bases). Trimming left V 7 bases short and J 0 bases short, with 20 bases between. The CDR3 sequence is 17 residues long. CDR1 and CDR2 from the germline V gene are SGHVS and FQNEAQ.

This chain connects TRBV19 to TRBJ1-6; D gene ambiguous. The CDR3 is made up of 13 amino acids. Looked up from germline, CDR1 is LNHDA and CDR2 is SQIVND (reference sequence). The V and J ends lost 6 bases and 7 bases respectively, with 10 bases between them. CDR3 sequence (DNA): TGTGCCAGTAGCCGCGGCGGGAATTCACCCCTCCACTTT. It yields the protein CASSRGGNSPLHF.

V gene TRBV28 combines with J gene TRBJ2-7; 7 bases match TRBD1. From germline, CDR1 is MDHEN and CDR2 SYDVKM. V was pared by 0 bases and J by 3 bases, with 2 bases of the junction left unmatched. The CDR3 consists of 14 residues. In nucleotides, the CDR3 is TGTGCCAGCAGTTTATGGACAGGGAACTACGAGCAGTACTTC. Translated, it gives CASSLWTGNYEQYF.

The rearrangement uses TRBV7-2 and TRBJ1-1; D possibly corresponds to TRBD1 (5 bases). The CDR3 length is 14 residues. V was cut by 2 bases and J by 7 bases, with 14 bases left in between. CDR1 is SGHTA and CDR2 is FQGNSA in the germline V gene. The CDR3 here is CASSLTPGIGEAFF. In DNA form, the CDR3 reads TGTGCCAGCAGCTTAACTCCAGGGATTGGTGAAGCTTTCTTT.

The chain recombines TRBV28 with TRBJ2-5; D perhaps matches TRBD2 (6 bases). Deletions cut 3 bases from V and 2 bases from J, with 10 bases between. The CDR3 sequence is 14 residues long. Germline V gives CDR1 MDHEN, CDR2 SYDVKM. The CDR3 loop reads CASSFSLAQETQYF. CDR3 bases: TGTGCCAGCAGTTTTTCACTAGCTCAAGAGACCCAGTACTTC. Filled out from reference TRBV28 and TRBJ2-5, the complete variable domain reads DVKVTQSSRYLVKRTGEKVFLECVQDMDHENMFWYRQDPGLGLRLIYFSYDVKMKEKGDIPEGYSVSREKKERFSLILESASTNQTSMYLCASSFSLAQETQYFGPGTRLLVL.

V and J are TRBV2 and TRBJ2-1; D is undetermined. Germline V lookup: CDR1 SNHLY, CDR2 FYNNEI. The CDR3 contains 14 residues. V lost 7 bases and J 6 bases, leaving 16 bases between the germline ends. The CDR3 loop is CASTMLVAVNEQFF. The CDR3 DNA follows: TGTGCCAGCACAATGCTCGTGGCTGTCAATGAGCAGTTCTTC.

This sequence joins TRBV28 and TRBJ1-1, with TRBD1 matching 7 bases. The CDR3 runs to 17 residues. Losses at the gene ends were 7 bases for V and 4 bases for J; bases not matched to a gene: 18. Germline loops: CDR1 MDHEN, CDR2 SYDVKM. The CDR3 nucleotides are TGTGCCAGCATCTTAGGGGGCCCACAGGGGTCGGGCACTGAAGCTTTCTTT. It specifies CASILGGPQGSGTEAFF.

J is TRBJ1-2 and V is TRBV11-2, with 8 bases lining up with TRBD1. The CDR3 covers 17 residues. Germline trimming cut 2 bases from V and 4 bases from J; bases unmatched to any gene: 12. Per germline, CDR1 SGHAT and CDR2 FQNNGV. CDR3 DNA sequence: TGTGCCAGCAGCTTACTCACTCGCAGGGGGCAAGGCTATGGCTACACCTTC. Its translation is CASSLLTRRGQGYGYTF. Full variable domain (remainder filled in from reference TRBV11-2 and TRBJ1-2): EAGVAQSPRYKIIEKRQSVAFWCNPISGHATLYWYQQILGQGPKLLIQFQNNGVVDDSQLPKDRFSAERLKGVDSTLKIQPAKLEDSAVYLCASSLLTRRGQGYGYTFGSGTRLTVV.

The rearrangement links TRBV6-6 to TRBJ2-2; 8 positions match TRBD2. The ends lost 7 bases at V and 0 bases at J; junction bases unmatched: 4. Per germline, CDR1 MNHNY and CDR2 SVGAGI (reference sequence). The CDR3 is 15 amino acids. The CDR3 region has the DNA TGTGCCAGCAAGCGGGGGTTCTCGAACACCGGGGAGCTGTTTTTT. Amino acid sequence: CASKRGFSNTGELFF.

The CDR3 DNA follows: TGTGCCTGGGGAGGGGGGACATTGAACACCGGGGAGCTGTTTTTT. Protein product: CAWGGGTLNTGELFF. The chain links TRBV30 to TRBJ2-2, with D perhaps assigned TRBD1 or TRBD2 (6 bases each). V was trimmed by 5 bases and J by 1 base, leaving 14 bases between them. The CDR3 has 15 amino acids. CDR1 and CDR2 (germline): GTSNPN, SVGIG (reference sequence).

The chain links TRBV7-8 to TRBJ1-3; D might be TRBD1 (5 bases). The V end lost 2 bases, the J end lost 1 base, and 6 bases lay between the germline ends. CDR1 is SGHVS and CDR2 is FQNEAQ in the germline V gene. The CDR3 runs to 14 residues. CDR3 in DNA: TGTGCCAGCAGCTTACAGGGTTCTGGAAACACCATATATTTT. Protein: CASSLQGSGNTIYF. Variable domain in full (rest from reference TRBV7-8 and TRBJ1-3): GAGVSQSPRYKVAKRGQDVALRCDPISGHVSLFWYQQALGQGPEFLTYFQNEAQLDKSGLPSDRFFAERPEGSVSTLKIQRTQQEDSAVYLCASSLQGSGNTIYFGEGSWLTVV.

This chain connects TRBV5-1 to TRBJ1-2; no clear D gene. Germline assignment: CDR1 SGHRS and CDR2 YFSETQ. Trimming shortened V by 4 bases and J by 7 bases, and 20 bases separated the two germline ends. The CDR3 has 15 residues. Here the CDR3 DNA reads TGCGCCAGCAGCCAACGGGAGCCGAGGGTTGGTGGCTACACCTTC. Residues: CASSQREPRVGGYTF.

This clone has only one observation. This chain uses TRBV5-1 with TRBJ1-1; 8 bases match TRBD1. The germline gives CDR1 SGHRS, CDR2 YFSETQ. This CDR3 has 14 amino acids. The trim removed 1 base at V and 4 bases at J, leaving 3 bases unmatched. The CDR3 here is CASSLSGTGTEAFF. In DNA, the CDR3 is TGCGCCAGCAGCTTGTCCGGGACAGGCACTGAAGCTTTCTTT.

The genes are TRBV13 and TRBJ1-2; maybe TRBD1 (5 bases). V lost 4 bases to trimming and J lost 7 bases, with 19 bases between them. There are 15 residues in the CDR3. CDR1 and CDR2 (germline): PRHDT, FYEKMQ (reference sequence). For the CDR3, the DNA is TGTGCCAGCAGCTCCTATCGGGGGGAGCGGCTTGGCTACACCTTC. Translating it yields CASSSYRGERLGYTF.

The gene calls are TRBV4-2 and TRBJ1-4, with 11 bases fitting TRBD1. Trimming cost V 0 bases and J 7 bases; bases outside gene matches: 4. The germline CDR1 and CDR2 sequences are LGHNA and YNFKEQ. The length of the CDR3 is 16 residues. Written as DNA, the CDR3 is TGTGCCAGCAGCCAAGAGAACGGACAGGGGGCTGAAAAACTGTTTTTT. It is translated as CASSQENGQGAEKLFF.

The chain combines TRBV6-5 with TRBJ2-5, with D tentatively TRBD1 (8 bases). V lost 7 bases, J lost 5 bases, and 20 bases lay in between. Germline V CDR1 and CDR2: MNHEY, SVGAGI. The CDR3 spans 15 residues. CDR3 amino acids: CASTRLRGRGETQYF. DNA for the CDR3: TGTGCCAGCACCAGACTCAGGGGGCGGGGGGAGACCCAGTACTTC.